The rows below give T cell receptor beta chains drawn from one sample of a study of CD8+CD57+ T cells in acquired aplastic anemia. TCRdb reanalysed the reads using MiXCR and keeps one entry per CDR3 protein. The sample includes 150,000 or so distinct CDR3 sequences, over 50% of them seen just once. What was sequenced was sorted CD4+, CD8+, or CD8+CD57+ T cells (not recorded which) from PBMCs. Source of these receptors: a human donor with aplastic anemia. Both conserved end residues are part of each CDR3. Fields, in order: V gene, J gene, CDR3 protein.

>TRBV29-1|TRBJ2-7
CSGTSTGDGYEQYF
>TRBV19|TRBJ1-6
CASSGRTTDSPLHF
>TRBV7-3|TRBJ2-1
CASSFRTSGMDEQFF
>TRBV4-2|TRBJ2-3
CASSQAVGLVTDTQYF
>TRBV19|TRBJ2-3
CASKEPGDTQYF
>TRBV6-5|TRBJ1-2
CASSYTATGDGYTF
>TRBV27|TRBJ2-5
CASAGLAVGETQYF
>TRBV29-1|TRBJ1-5
CSVKRQGWVSNQPQHF
>TRBV10-3|TRBJ1-5
CAIKGDSNQPQHF
>TRBV10-2|TRBJ2-1
CATRASIEQFF
>TRBV2|TRBJ1-1
CASRVDGVNTEAFF
>TRBV11-1|TRBJ2-2
CASSSHLRDRGLTNTGELFF
>TRBV2|TRBJ1-6
CASCRQDSSPLHF
>TRBV7-8|TRBJ2-7
CASTKGLILYEQYF
>TRBV25-1|TRBJ2-1
CASSDQGVGQFF
>TRBV20-1|TRBJ2-2
CSASPSGGVYTGELFF
>TRBV13|TRBJ2-2
CASGRAPNLPGELFF
>TRBV19|TRBJ2-5
CASDGGQIGETQYF
>TRBV29-1|TRBJ1-2
CSVESERQGHGYTF
>TRBV10-2|TRBJ2-7
CASSRDQSYEQYF
>TRBV2|TRBJ2-3
CASSGDRGTDTQYF
>TRBV20-1|TRBJ2-7
CSARGRGEGLIYEQYF
>TRBV2|TRBJ1-5
CASRGGQPQHF
>TRBV10-3|TRBJ1-5
CAISRQSNQPQHF
>TRBV5-6|TRBJ2-7
CASSLVRGQYHYEQYF
>TRBV29-1|TRBJ2-1
CSVPSGGNYNEQFF
>TRBV29-1|TRBJ2-5
CSVLLLAGGGETQYF
>TRBV10-3|TRBJ2-5
CATSAGRGGRETQYF
>TRBV10-2|TRBJ2-3
CASSGEFATDTQYF
>TRBV2|TRBJ2-7
CASSITGTGDYEQYF
>TRBV29-1|TRBJ1-2
CSSVRGGYGYTF
>TRBV10-3|TRBJ2-7
CAIQGNYEQYF
>TRBV7-3|TRBJ2-2
CASSLKRGYTGELFF
>TRBV7-6|TRBJ2-1
CASTDEVGGESSSYNEQFF
>TRBV7-2|TRBJ1-2
CASSLAWQGSGYTF
>TRBV24-1|TRBJ1-1
CATKYSLKVNTEAFF
>TRBV15|-
CATSKDRGTVSYNEQYF
>TRBV20-1|TRBJ2-1
CSARGGGAGMVNEQFF
>TRBV10-3|TRBJ2-7
CAISEEASYEQYF
>TRBV7-8|TRBJ1-5
CASSSLQGAGNQPQHF
>TRBV2|TRBJ2-7
CAGSVRLTLEQYF
>TRBV25-1|TRBJ2-1
CASKPTGTGPYNEQFF
>TRBV14|TRBJ1-1
CASSPWDRDRAGAFF
>TRBV15|TRBJ2-1
CATTDSSYNEQFF
>TRBV24-1|TRBJ1-5
CATTQVECRNQPQHF
>TRBV29-1|TRBJ1-2
CSVEGTSYGYTF
>TRBV19|TRBJ1-2
CASSYDRGYGYTF
>TRBV5-5|TRBJ2-1
CASSSGDRVEQFF